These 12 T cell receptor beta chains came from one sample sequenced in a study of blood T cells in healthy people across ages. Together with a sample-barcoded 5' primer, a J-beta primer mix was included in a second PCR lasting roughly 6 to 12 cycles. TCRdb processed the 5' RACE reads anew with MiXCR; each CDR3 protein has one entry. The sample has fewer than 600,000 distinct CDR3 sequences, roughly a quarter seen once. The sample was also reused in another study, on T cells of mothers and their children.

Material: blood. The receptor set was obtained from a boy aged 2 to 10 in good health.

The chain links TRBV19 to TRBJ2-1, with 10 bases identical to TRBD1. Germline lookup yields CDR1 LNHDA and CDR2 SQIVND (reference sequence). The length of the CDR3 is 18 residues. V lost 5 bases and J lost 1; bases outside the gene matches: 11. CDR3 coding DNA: TGTGCCAGTAGTTTTATCGCTAGGACAGGGGGGTCCTACAATGAGCAGTTCTTC. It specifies CASSFIARTGGSYNEQFF.

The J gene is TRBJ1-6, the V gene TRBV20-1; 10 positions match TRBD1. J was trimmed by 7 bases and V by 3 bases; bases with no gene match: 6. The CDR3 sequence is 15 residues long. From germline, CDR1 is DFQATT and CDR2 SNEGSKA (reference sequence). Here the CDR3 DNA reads TGCAGTGCTAGGCCGGGACAGGGGATAAATTCACCCCTCCACTTT. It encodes CSARPGQGINSPLHF.

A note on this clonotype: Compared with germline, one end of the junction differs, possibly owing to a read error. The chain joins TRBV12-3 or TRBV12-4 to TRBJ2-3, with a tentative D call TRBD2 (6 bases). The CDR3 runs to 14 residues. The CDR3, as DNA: TGTGCCAGCAGTTCCGGACTAACCGCAGATGCGCAGTATTTT. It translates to CASSSGLTADAQYF.

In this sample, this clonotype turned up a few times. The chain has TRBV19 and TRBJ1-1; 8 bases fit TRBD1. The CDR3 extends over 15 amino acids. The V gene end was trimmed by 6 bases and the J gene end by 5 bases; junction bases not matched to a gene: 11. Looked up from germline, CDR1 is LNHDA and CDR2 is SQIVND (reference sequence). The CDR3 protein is CASRLSGTGWTEAFF. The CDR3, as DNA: TGTGCCAGTAGGCTGAGTGGGACAGGTTGGACTGAAGCTTTCTTT.

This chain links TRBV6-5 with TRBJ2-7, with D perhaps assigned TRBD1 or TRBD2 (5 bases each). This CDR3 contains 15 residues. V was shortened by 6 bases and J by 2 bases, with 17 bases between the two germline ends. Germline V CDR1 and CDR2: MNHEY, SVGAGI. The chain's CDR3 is CASSEGPRNPYEQYF. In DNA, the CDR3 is TGTGCCAGCAGCGAGGGACCTCGTAACCCCTACGAGCAGTACTTC.

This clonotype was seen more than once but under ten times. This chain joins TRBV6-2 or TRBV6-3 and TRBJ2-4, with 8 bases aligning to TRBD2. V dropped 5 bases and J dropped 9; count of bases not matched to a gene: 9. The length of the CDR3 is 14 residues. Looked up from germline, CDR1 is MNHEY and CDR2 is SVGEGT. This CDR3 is CASSASGSGGIQYF. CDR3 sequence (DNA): TGTGCCAGCAGTGCCAGCGGGAGTGGGGGCATTCAGTACTTC.

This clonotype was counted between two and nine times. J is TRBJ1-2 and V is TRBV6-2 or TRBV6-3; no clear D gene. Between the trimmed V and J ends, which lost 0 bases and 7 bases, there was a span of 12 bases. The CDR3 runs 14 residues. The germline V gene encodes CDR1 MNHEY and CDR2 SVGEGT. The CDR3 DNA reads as TGTGCCAGCAGTTACTCGACATCTTTAGGTGGCTACACCTTC. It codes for CASSYSTSLGGYTF.

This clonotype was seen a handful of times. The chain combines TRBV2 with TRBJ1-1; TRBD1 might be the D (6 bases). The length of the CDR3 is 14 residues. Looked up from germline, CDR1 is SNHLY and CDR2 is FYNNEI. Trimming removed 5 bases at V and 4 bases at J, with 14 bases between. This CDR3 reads CASSPTGLGTEAFF. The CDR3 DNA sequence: TGTGCCAGCAGTCCTACAGGGCTAGGCACTGAAGCTTTCTTT.

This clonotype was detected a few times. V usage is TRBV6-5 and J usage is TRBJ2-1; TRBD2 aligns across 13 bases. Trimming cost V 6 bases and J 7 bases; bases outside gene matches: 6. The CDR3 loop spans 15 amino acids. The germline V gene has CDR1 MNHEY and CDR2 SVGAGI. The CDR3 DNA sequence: TGTGCCAGCAGCCGGGGACTAGCGGGAAGGAATGAGCAGTTCTTC. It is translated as CASSRGLAGRNEQFF.

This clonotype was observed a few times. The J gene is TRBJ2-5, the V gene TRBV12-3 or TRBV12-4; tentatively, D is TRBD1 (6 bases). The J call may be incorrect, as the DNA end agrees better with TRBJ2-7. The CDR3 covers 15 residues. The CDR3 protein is CATSQAGTRVSEQYF. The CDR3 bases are TGTGCCACCTCACAGGCCGGGACAAGGGTGAGCGAGCAGTACTTC.

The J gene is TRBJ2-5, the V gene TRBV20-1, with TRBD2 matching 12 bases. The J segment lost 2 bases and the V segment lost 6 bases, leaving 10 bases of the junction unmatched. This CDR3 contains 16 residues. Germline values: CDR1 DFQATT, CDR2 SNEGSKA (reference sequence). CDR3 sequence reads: CSAAGLAGMGQETQYF. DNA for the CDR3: TGCAGTGCCGCTGGACTAGCGGGAATGGGGCAAGAGACCCAGTACTTC.

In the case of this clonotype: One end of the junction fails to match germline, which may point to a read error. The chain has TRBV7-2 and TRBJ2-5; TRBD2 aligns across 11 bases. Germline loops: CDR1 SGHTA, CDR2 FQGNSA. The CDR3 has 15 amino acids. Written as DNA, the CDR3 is TGTGCCAGCAGCATAGCGGGAGGGCCCGGAGAGACCCAGTACTTC. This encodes CASSIAGGPGETQYF. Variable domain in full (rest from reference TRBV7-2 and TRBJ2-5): GAGVSQSPSNKVTEKGKDVELRCDPISGHTALYWYRQSLGQGLEFLIYFQGNSAPDKSGLPSDRFSAERTGGSVSTLTIQRTQQEDSAVYLCASSIAGGPGETQYFGPGTRLLVL.